The 20 T cell receptor beta chains in this list originate from one sample, sequenced in a study of molecular identifiers for immune sequencing clone quantification. TCRdb reprocessed the PCR reads via MiXCR and lists one record per CDR3 protein. The data contain about 510,000 distinct CDR3 sequences, 20% to 25% of them singletons. Sequenced: naive CD8+ T cells from blood, with Jurkat cell RNA spiked in. Subset denoted: FACS-sorted CD8+CD4-CCR7+CD45RA+ naive T cells. The receptors were gathered from a human donor in good health. Some libraries in this study had Jurkat cell RNA spiked in.

Only a few counts were recorded for this clonotype. The rearrangement links TRBV12-3 or TRBV12-4 to TRBJ2-7, with D perhaps TRBD1 (6 bases). This CDR3 has 14 residues. Between the trimmed V and J ends, which lost 1 base and 3 bases, there was a span of 10 bases. CDR3 protein: CASSLGDTGYEQYF. CDR3 nucleotides: TGTGCCAGCAGTTTAGGGGACACAGGCTACGAGCAGTACTTC.

In this sample, this clonotype turned up many times. This rearrangement joins TRBV25-1 to TRBJ2-2; D is uncertain. Germline V gene data show CDR1 as MGHDK and CDR2 as SYGVNS. This CDR3 comprises 13 residues. V gave up 4 bases and J gave up 2 bases, with 5 bases separating them. CDR3 nucleotides: TGTGCCAGCAGTGTGCCAAACACCGGGGAGCTGTTTTTT. Its translation: CASSVPNTGELFF. The complete variable domain, with remaining parts taken from reference TRBV25-1 and TRBJ2-2, reads EADIYQTPRYLVIGTGKKITLECSQTMGHDKMYWYQQDPGMELHLIHYSYGVNSTEKGDLSSESTVSRIRTEHFPLTLESARPSHTSQYLCASSVPNTGELFFGEGSRLTVL.

The rearrangement links TRBV12-3 or TRBV12-4 to TRBJ1-2, with TRBD1 matching 7 bases. This CDR3 is 14 amino acids long. The trim removed 6 bases at V and 2 bases at J, leaving 6 bases unmatched. CDR3 DNA: TGTGCCAGCAGGCACGGGACAGAGAACTATGGCTACACCTTC. Protein: CASRHGTENYGYTF.

The chain joins TRBV11-1 to TRBJ2-3; no reliable D call. V shed 1 base and J shed 2 bases, with 10 bases lying between them. The CDR3 has 15 amino acids. In germline, CDR1 is SGHAT, CDR2 FQDESV (reference sequence). CDR3 sequence (DNA): TGTGCCAGCAGCTTAGGGGCCGACAACACAGATACGCAGTATTTT. Translation: CASSLGADNTDTQYF.

This clonotype was seen ten or more times. The CDR3 loop is CSSGRDEYTEAFF. The CDR3 DNA is TGCAGCTCCGGAAGGGACGAATACACTGAAGCTTTCTTT. The chain recombines TRBV29-1 with TRBJ1-1; D possibly corresponds to TRBD1 (5 bases). Looked up from germline, CDR1 is SQVTM and CDR2 is ANQGSEA. This CDR3 contains 13 residues. V was cut by 8 bases and J by 3 bases, with 16 bases left in between.

The rearrangement uses TRBV6-5 and TRBJ2-3; TRBD2 agrees at 9 bases. The V and J ends lost 0 bases and 7 bases, in that order; junction bases with no gene match: 8. The germline V gene has CDR1 MNHEY and CDR2 SVGAGI. The CDR3 has 16 amino acids. The CDR3 sequence is CASSYSGSGGLNTQYF. In DNA form, the CDR3 reads TGTGCCAGCAGTTACTCGGGTAGCGGGGGACTAAATACGCAGTATTTT.

This clonotype was recorded at least ten times. The V gene is TRBV4-3, the J gene TRBJ2-1; 11 nucleotides align to TRBD1. This CDR3 has 16 amino acids. V trimming: 1 base; J trimming: 4 bases; junction bases outside the gene matches: 3. Germline V gives CDR1 LGHNA, CDR2 YSLEER. The CDR3 sequence: CASSQGTGGPYNEQFF. The DNA of the CDR3 is TGCGCCAGCAGCCAAGGGACAGGGGGCCCGTACAATGAGCAGTTCTTC.

This clonotype was counted at least ten times. This sequence joins TRBV7-2 and TRBJ1-1; no definite D call. V shed 2 bases and J shed 3 bases, with 13 bases lying between them. Germline V gene lookup returns CDR1 SGHTA and CDR2 FQGNSA. This CDR3 comprises 15 residues. The CDR3 DNA sequence: TGTGCCAGCAGCTTAATCTCCCATGAAGACACTGAAGCTTTCTTT. It translates to CASSLISHEDTEAFF.

This clonotype was found many times. An end of the junction does not agree with germline; a read error may underlie this. V gene TRBV30 combines with J gene TRBJ1-2; D uncertain. CDR1 is GTSNPN, CDR2 SVGIG, per germline (reference sequence). The CDR3 is 11 residues long. The CDR3 reads CAWSVRTFPIF. CDR3 in DNA: TGTGCCTGGAGTGTACGCACCTTTCCTATCTTC.

V and J are TRBV15 and TRBJ2-5; D might be TRBD1 or TRBD2, each matching 6 bases. CDR3 length: 14 amino acids. V was pared by 5 bases and J by 5 bases, with 15 bases between. Germline CDR1 reads LNHNV; CDR2 reads YYDKDF (reference sequence). The CDR3 DNA reads TGTGCCACCAGCGCGCGAGGGGGGCTTGAGACCCAGTACTTC. Translated: CATSARGGLETQYF. Full variable domain (remainder filled in from reference TRBV15 and TRBJ2-5): DAMVIQNPRYQVTQFGKPVTLSCSQTLNHNVMYWYQQKSSQAPKLLFHYYDKDFNNEADTPDNFQSRRPNTSFCFLDIRSPGLGDTAMYLCATSARGGLETQYFGPGTRLLVL.

This clonotype came up many times. The chain combines TRBV7-6 with TRBJ2-5; 8 nucleotides agree with TRBD2. Germline V gene sequence: CDR1 SGHVS, CDR2 FNYEAQ. The CDR3 contains 18 residues. V trimming: 2 bases; J trimming: 5 bases; junction bases outside the gene matches: 16. The CDR3 region has the DNA TGTGCCAGCAGCTTATCTCCCCCCGGACTAGCAGTCGCGGAGACCCAGTACTTC. Amino acid sequence: CASSLSPPGLAVAETQYF.

Concerning this clonotype: One end of the junction fails to match germline, which may point to a read error. CDR3 nucleotides: TGTGCCAGCAGCACGACAGGGGGATCAACTAATGGAAAACTGTTTTTT. Translating it yields CASSTTGGSTNGKLFF. J is TRBJ1-4 and V is TRBV7-9; TRBD1 matches 9 bases. Germline lookup yields CDR1 SEHNR and CDR2 FQNEAQ (reference sequence). The CDR3 length is 16 residues.

A word on this clonotype: A clone one base away is much larger, so this may be a read error. The genes are TRBV7-9 and TRBJ2-3; D perhaps matches TRBD2 (6 bases). Germline V gene sequence: CDR1 SEHNR, CDR2 FQNEAQ (reference sequence). Trimming took 3 bases from V and 6 from J, leaving 13 bases between them. The CDR3 contains 14 residues. The CDR3 protein is CASSFKRAADTQYF. The CDR3 DNA follows: TGTGCCAGCAGCTTTAAGCGGGCTGCGGATACGCAGTATTTT.

This clonotype was seen ten or more times. CDR3 nucleotides: TGTGCCAGCAGCCAAGAGTGGAGCTCCTACGAGCAGTACTTC. This encodes CASSQEWSSYEQYF. The chain joins TRBV4-2 to TRBJ2-7; no clear D gene. The ends were cut back, 0 bases at V and 0 bases at J, with 6 bases in the middle. Germline assignment: CDR1 LGHNA and CDR2 YNFKEQ. The CDR3 extends over 14 amino acids.

This clonotype has at least ten counts. The chain carries TRBV29-1 and TRBJ2-5; D may be TRBD1 (5 bases). Trimming shortened V by 7 bases and J by 5 bases, and 20 bases separated the two germline ends. The CDR3 spans 14 residues. Germline CDR1 is SQVTM and CDR2 is ANQGSEA. The CDR3 reads CSANRWGVGETQYF. In DNA, the CDR3 is TGCAGCGCCAATCGTTGGGGCGTCGGCGAGACCCAGTACTTC.

Comment on this clonotype: A much bigger clone sits one base away, suggesting this may be a read error. The chain employs TRBV5-6 and TRBJ2-3, with D possibly matching TRBD1 (5 bases). This CDR3 is 13 amino acids long. Germline CDR1 reads SGHDT; CDR2 reads YYEEEE. The CDR3 nucleotides are TGTGCCAGCATTGGAGAATCCACAGGTACGCAGTATTTT. This gives the protein CASIGESTGTQYF.

About this clonotype: This clone may be a read error of a much larger clone one base away. The chain joins TRBV6-4 to TRBJ2-3; D unclear. Germline V gene data show CDR1 as MRHNA and CDR2 as SNTAGT. This CDR3 spans 16 amino acids. The ends were cut back, 7 bases at V and 6 bases at J, with 23 bases in the middle. As DNA, the CDR3 is TGTGCCAGCATTCACCAATGCCGCAGGACGGTGGATACGCAGTATTTT. It codes for CASIHQCRRTVDTQYF.

The chain has TRBV6-5 and TRBJ2-7, with 10 bases fitting TRBD1. Looked up from germline, CDR1 is MNHEY and CDR2 is SVGAGI. The CDR3 sequence is 14 residues long. J gave up 5 bases and V 4 bases, and 5 bases lay outside the gene matches. CDR3 in DNA: TGTGCCAGCAGTTGGACAGGGGGAGGAAACGAGCAGTACTTC. This sequence encodes CASSWTGGGNEQYF.

The chain links TRBV5-1 to TRBJ2-7; unclear D gene. Trimming pared 0 bases from V and 1 base from J, leaving 11 bases between. CDR3 length: 15 residues. CDR1 and CDR2 from the germline V gene are SGHRS and YFSETQ. The CDR3 loop reads CASSLEFASSYEQYF. The CDR3 DNA follows: TGCGCCAGCAGCTTGGAATTTGCGTCATCCTACGAGCAGTACTTC.

The genes are TRBV7-9 and TRBJ2-3, with D possibly being TRBD2 (5 bases). Trimming pared 4 bases from V and 2 bases from J, leaving 10 bases between. In germline, CDR1 is SEHNR, CDR2 FQNEAQ (reference sequence). The length of the CDR3 is 14 residues. The CDR3 spells CASSSHGLTDTQYF. The CDR3 nucleotides are TGTGCCAGCAGCTCCCACGGACTCACAGATACGCAGTATTTT.